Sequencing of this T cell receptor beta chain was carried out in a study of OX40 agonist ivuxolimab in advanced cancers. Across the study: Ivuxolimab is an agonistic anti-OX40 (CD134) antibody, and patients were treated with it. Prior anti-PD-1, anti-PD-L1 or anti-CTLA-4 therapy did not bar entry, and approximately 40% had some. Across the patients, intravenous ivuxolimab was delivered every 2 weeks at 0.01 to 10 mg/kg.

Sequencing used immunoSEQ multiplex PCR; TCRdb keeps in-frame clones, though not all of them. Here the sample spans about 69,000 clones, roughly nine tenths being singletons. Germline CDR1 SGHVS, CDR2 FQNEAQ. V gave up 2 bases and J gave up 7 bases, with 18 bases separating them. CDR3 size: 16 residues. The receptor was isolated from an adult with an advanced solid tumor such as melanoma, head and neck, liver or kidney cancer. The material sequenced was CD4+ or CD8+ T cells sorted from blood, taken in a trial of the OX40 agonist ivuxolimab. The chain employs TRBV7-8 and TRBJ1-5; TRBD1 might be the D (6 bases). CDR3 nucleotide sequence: TGTGCCAGCAGCTTAAGGGGGGGGTCAGTAGAGCAGCCCCAGCATTTT. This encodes CASSLRGGSVEQPQHF.